This TCR beta chain is from a study of control samples from healthy donors and cancer patients. Produced via immunoSEQ multiplex PCR; TCRdb's table is partial and in-frame only. The sample has around 250,000 clones, approximately 80% seen once. Germline V CDR1 and CDR2: MNHEY, SVGEGT. V was shortened by 6 bases and J by 4 bases, with 13 bases between the two germline ends. CDR3 length: 14 residues. Sequencing used PBMCs. The source of this sequence is a woman aged 55-70 years with lung cancer. The chain couples TRBV6-2 or TRBV6-3 to TRBJ1-5; D is undetermined. CDR3 sequence: CASSLGRANQPQHF. The CDR3 DNA reads TGTGCCAGCAGCCTCGGACGGGCAAATCAGCCCCAGCATTTT.